This T cell receptor beta chain was captured by sequencing in a study of T cell responses to AZD1222 COVID-19 vaccine. Profiled with immunoSEQ multiplex PCR; TCRdb holds only in-frame clones, not every one. The sample records 90,000 to 130,000 clones, about nine tenths being singletons. As for this clone: Its antigen is currently unknown.

Study-wide points: Sampling that yielded the repertoires occurred only after the peak T cell response. White British donors predominated, females outnumbered males, and clonal diversity was possibly underestimated.

Here the sequenced sample was peripheral blood, taken on day 0 of AZD1222 vaccination. The receptor's source is an adult in good health.

The CDR3 loop is CASSPTTLAGGPNEQFF. CDR3 coding DNA: TGCGCCAGCAGTCCTACCACTCTAGCGGGGGGGCCAAATGAGCAGTTCTTC. This chain uses TRBV5-1 with TRBJ2-1; 12 bases match TRBD2. The V gene end was trimmed by 5 bases and the J gene end by 7 bases; junction bases not matched to a gene: 13. The germline gives CDR1 SGHRS, CDR2 YFSETQ. The CDR3 loop spans 17 amino acids.